The TCR beta chain under discussion was sequenced for a study of identical twins. There are 14 residues in the CDR3. Trimming at V came to 5 bases and at J to 6 bases, leaving 5 bases not matched to a gene. Germline V gene lookup returns CDR1 MNHNS and CDR2 SASEGT. TCRdb re-derived calls from the 5' RACE reads in MiXCR, one entry per CDR3 protein. The table has 700,000 or so distinct CDR3 sequences, 8.5% to 9% seen once; the top ten hold about 0.98%. This sample was shared with a second study, whose subject was yellow fever vaccine responses in identical twins. That source reports: Vaccine-induced T cell responses in twins were reportedly observed to appear partly convergent, partly personalized.

The sequenced material came from PBMCs. J is TRBJ2-3 and V is TRBV6-1; 10 nucleotides line up with TRBD2. The sequence was obtained from a woman aged 18-29 years in good health. DNA for the CDR3: TGTGCCAGCAGTCGACTAGCGGGTGTGGATACGCAGTATTTT. Amino acid sequence: CASSRLAGVDTQYF.